This entry lists 18 T cell receptor beta chains sequenced from one sample in a study of blood T cell repertoires in COVID-19. Profiling relied on immunoSEQ multiplex PCR, and the TCRdb table lists in-frame clones only, not all of them. There are about 74,000 clones in the sample; 88% occur only once, and 1.5% to 2% lies in the top ten. The sequenced material came from peripheral blood. The receptor set was obtained from a woman of 80 years or more with active or convalescent COVID-19.

The chain links TRBV21-1 to TRBJ1-4. TRBV21-1 is a listed pseudogene. The CDR3 length is 15 residues. The CDR3 coding sequence is TGTGCCAGCAGCAGGGGAGTTGCAACTAATGAAAAACTGTTTTTT. Translating it yields CASSRGVATNEKLFF.

V gene TRBV7-9 combines with J gene TRBJ2-1; 9 bases agree with TRBD2. Trimming removed 5 bases from V and 8 bases from J; junction bases left unmatched: 16. Germline-derived CDR1 and CDR2 are SEHNR and FQNEAQ (reference sequence). The CDR3 consists of 17 residues. The CDR3 protein is CASSRREGGPSSDEQFF. As DNA, the CDR3 is TGTGCCAGCAGCCGGCGGGAGGGAGGGCCTTCAAGTGATGAGCAGTTCTTC. The variable domain in full, completed from reference TRBV7-9 and TRBJ2-1, reads DTGVSQNPRHKITKRGQNVTFRCDPISEHNRLYWYRQTLGQGPEFLTYFQNEAQLEKSRLLSDRFSAERPKGSFSTLEIQRTEQGDSAMYLCASSRREGGPSSDEQFFGPGTRLTVL.

V is TRBV7-2 and J is TRBJ2-3; TRBD1 might be the D (7 bases). The V end was cut by 5 bases, the J end by 5 bases, with 11 bases between. The CDR3 consists of 13 residues. Germline V CDR1 and CDR2: SGHTA, FQGNSA. CDR3 amino acids: CASSPQGGDTQYF. The DNA of the CDR3 is TGTGCCAGCAGCCCCCAGGGGGGAGATACGCAGTATTTT. Complete variable domain (other parts from reference TRBV7-2 and TRBJ2-3): GAGVSQSPSNKVTEKGKDVELRCDPISGHTALYWYRQSLGQGLEFLIYFQGNSAPDKSGLPSDRFSAERTGGSVSTLTIQRTQQEDSAVYLCASSPQGGDTQYFGPGTRLTVL.

The CDR3 nucleotides read TGCGCCAGCAGTTCTACTCAGGAGAACACCGGGGAGCTGTTTTTT. It encodes CASSSTQENTGELFF. The gene calls are TRBV4-1 and TRBJ2-2; D not certain. The germline V gene has CDR1 MGHRA and CDR2 YSYEKL. The CDR3 has 15 amino acids. V was pared by 6 bases and J by 1 base, with 12 bases between.

This chain uses TRBV7-2 with TRBJ1-6, with 9 bases fitting TRBD1. V lost 2 bases to trimming and J lost 11 bases; unmatched junction nucleotides: 4. The germline gives CDR1 SGHTA, CDR2 FQGNSA. The CDR3 is 14 residues long. The CDR3 DNA follows: TGTGCCAGCAGCTTATTACAGGGGGCTACACCCCTCCACTTT. Translating gives CASSLLQGATPLHF.

The V gene is TRBV10-3, the J gene TRBJ2-5; 7 bases line up with TRBD2. The CDR3 totals 13 residues. The V segment lost 2 bases and the J segment 9 bases; nucleotides outside the gene matches: 6. Germline V gene sequence: CDR1 ENHRY, CDR2 SYGVKD. The CDR3 reads CAISEAPGGAQYF. CDR3 nucleotides: TGTGCCATCAGTGAGGCTCCTGGGGGGGCCCAGTACTTC.

The J gene is TRBJ1-1, the V gene TRBV2, with TRBD1 matching over 7 bases. Per the germline V gene, CDR1 is SNHLY and CDR2 is FYNNEI. The CDR3 contains 15 residues. J lost 6 bases, V lost 6 bases, and 13 bases had no gene match. The CDR3 sequence is CASSLMRTGEAEAFF. The CDR3 coding sequence is TGTGCCAGCAGCCTCATGCGTACAGGGGAGGCTGAAGCTTTCTTT.

The gene calls are TRBV11-2 and TRBJ2-1, with a possible D match to TRBD2 (6 bases). The germline gives CDR1 SGHAT, CDR2 FQNNGV. Trimming took 4 bases from V and 9 from J, leaving 16 bases between them. The CDR3 runs to 14 residues. The CDR3 protein is CASSSVGGVGEQFF. DNA of the CDR3: TGTGCCAGCAGCTCCGTGGGGGGAGTTGGTGAGCAGTTCTTC.

The J gene is TRBJ1-2, the V gene TRBV19, with a possible D match to TRBD1 (5 bases). CDR3 length: 14 residues. Per the germline V gene, CDR1 is LNHDA and CDR2 is SQIVND (reference sequence). V was trimmed by 7 bases and J by 5 bases, leaving 17 bases between them. The CDR3 loop is CASTPRQTPYGYTF. For the CDR3, the DNA is TGTGCCAGTACCCCAAGACAGACCCCGTATGGCTACACCTTC.

J is TRBJ2-7 and V is TRBV5-1; tentatively, D is TRBD1 (6 bases). The CDR3 loop spans 15 amino acids. Germline loops: CDR1 SGHRS, CDR2 YFSETQ. Trimming pared 4 bases from V and 2 bases from J, leaving 16 bases between. The CDR3 is CASSGGDRLAYEQYF. The CDR3 coding sequence is TGCGCCAGCAGCGGGGGAGACAGGTTGGCCTACGAGCAGTACTTC. Full variable domain (outside the CDR3, taken from reference TRBV5-1 and TRBJ2-7): KAGVTQTPRYLIKTRGQQVTLSCSPISGHRSVSWYQQTPGQGLQFLFEYFSETQRNKGNFPGRFSGRQFSNSRSEMNVSTLELGDSALYLCASSGGDRLAYEQYFGPGTRLTVT.

The chain links TRBV2 to TRBJ2-7; TRBD1 matches at 8 bases. Germline CDR1 is SNHLY and CDR2 is FYNNEI. This CDR3 has 16 residues. The ends lost 6 bases at V and 2 bases at J; junction bases unmatched: 12. CDR3 region: CASRNLPGTGAYEQYF. CDR3 DNA sequence: TGTGCCAGCAGGAACCTTCCCGGGACAGGTGCCTACGAGCAGTACTTC.

The gene calls are TRBV29-1 and TRBJ2-1, with TRBD2 matching 12 bases. The CDR3 spans 12 residues. V was pared by 7 bases and J by 6 bases, with 1 base of the junction left unmatched. Germline CDR1 reads SQVTM; CDR2 reads ANQGSEA. The CDR3 is CSALAGGNEQFF. The CDR3 DNA follows: TGCAGCGCACTAGCGGGAGGCAATGAGCAGTTCTTC.

This chain uses TRBV4-1 with TRBJ1-3; 9 nucleotides align to TRBD1. CDR1 and CDR2 from the germline V gene are MGHRA and YSYEKL. The CDR3 totals 18 residues. The trim removed 1 base at V and 2 bases at J, leaving 9 bases unmatched. In DNA form, the CDR3 reads TGCGCCAGCAGCCAAGTTTTCGGACAGGGGAGACCTGGAAACACCATATATTTT. Its protein product is CASSQVFGQGRPGNTIYF.

The chain couples TRBV5-1 to TRBJ2-2, with 11 bases aligning to TRBD1. This CDR3 comprises 16 residues. Germline trimming cut 4 bases from V and 4 bases from J; bases unmatched to any gene: 6. CDR1 is SGHRS and CDR2 is YFSETQ in the germline V gene. DNA for the CDR3: TGCGCCAGCAGCGCCGGACAGGGGGCGGGCACCGGGGAGCTGTTTTTT. Protein product: CASSAGQGAGTGELFF.

The chain links TRBV6-2 or TRBV6-3 to TRBJ1-4; D unclear. V was cut by 1 base and J by 8 bases, with 8 bases left in between. The CDR3 has 13 residues. Germline V CDR1 and CDR2: MNHEY, SVGEGT. This CDR3 reads CASSYFPGEKLFF. The CDR3 DNA follows: TGTGCCAGCAGTTACTTTCCGGGGGAAAAACTGTTTTTT.

The chain uses TRBV5-1 and TRBJ2-5; unclear D gene. The CDR3 totals 14 residues. Per germline, CDR1 SGHRS and CDR2 YFSETQ. V lost 4 bases and J lost 5, with 15 bases in between. The CDR3 protein is CASSGALTGETQYF. As DNA, the CDR3 is TGCGCCAGCAGCGGCGCGCTCACCGGGGAGACCCAGTACTTC.

The V gene is TRBV5-1, the J gene TRBJ1-1; possibly TRBD1 for D (5 bases). CDR1 and CDR2 from the germline V gene are SGHRS and YFSETQ. The length of the CDR3 is 13 residues. Between the trimmed V and J ends, which lost 4 bases and 1 base, there was a span of 8 bases. The CDR3 sequence: CASSPGQNTEAFF. In DNA, the CDR3 is TGCGCCAGCAGCCCCGGACAGAACACTGAAGCTTTCTTT.

This clone occurred a few times. This chain uses TRBV11-2 with TRBJ1-1; D is possibly TRBD1 (6 bases). Trimming shortened V by 7 bases and J by 9 bases, and 18 bases separated the two germline ends. CDR1 is SGHAT, CDR2 FQNNGV, per germline. The CDR3 runs 13 residues. The CDR3 sequence is CASTLDRTGKAFF. The CDR3 coding sequence is TGTGCCAGCACCCTAGATCGAACAGGGAAAGCTTTCTTT.